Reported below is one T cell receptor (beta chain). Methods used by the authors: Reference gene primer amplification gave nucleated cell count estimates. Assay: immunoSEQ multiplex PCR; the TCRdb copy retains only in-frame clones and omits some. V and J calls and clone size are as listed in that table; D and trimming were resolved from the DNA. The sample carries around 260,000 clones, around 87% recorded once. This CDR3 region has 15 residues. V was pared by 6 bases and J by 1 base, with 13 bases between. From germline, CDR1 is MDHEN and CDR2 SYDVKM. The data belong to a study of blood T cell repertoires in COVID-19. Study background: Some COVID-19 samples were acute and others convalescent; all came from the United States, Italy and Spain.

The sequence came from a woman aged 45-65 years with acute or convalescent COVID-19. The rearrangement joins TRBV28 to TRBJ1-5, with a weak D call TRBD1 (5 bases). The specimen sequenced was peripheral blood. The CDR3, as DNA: TGTGCCAGCAGCCAGTGGGGGGGGAGCAATCAGCCCCAGCATTTT. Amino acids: CASSQWGGSNQPQHF.